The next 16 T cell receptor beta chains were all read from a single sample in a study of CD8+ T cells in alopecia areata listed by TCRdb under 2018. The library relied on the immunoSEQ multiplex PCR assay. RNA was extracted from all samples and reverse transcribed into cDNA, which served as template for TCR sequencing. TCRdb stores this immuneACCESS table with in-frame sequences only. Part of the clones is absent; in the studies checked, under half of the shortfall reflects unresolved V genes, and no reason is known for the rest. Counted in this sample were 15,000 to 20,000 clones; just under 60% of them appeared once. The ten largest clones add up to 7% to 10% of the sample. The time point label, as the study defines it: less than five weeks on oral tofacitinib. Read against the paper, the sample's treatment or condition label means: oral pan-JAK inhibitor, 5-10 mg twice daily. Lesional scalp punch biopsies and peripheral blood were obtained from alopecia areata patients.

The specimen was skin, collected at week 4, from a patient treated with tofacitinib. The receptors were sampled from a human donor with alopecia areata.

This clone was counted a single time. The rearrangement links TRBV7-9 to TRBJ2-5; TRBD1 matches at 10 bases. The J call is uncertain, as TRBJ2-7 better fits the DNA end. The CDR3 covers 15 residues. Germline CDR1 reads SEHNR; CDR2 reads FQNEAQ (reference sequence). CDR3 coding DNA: TGTGCCAGCAGCCTCGGGACAGGGGAACGTCGCGAGCAGTACTTC. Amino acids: CASSLGTGERREQYF.

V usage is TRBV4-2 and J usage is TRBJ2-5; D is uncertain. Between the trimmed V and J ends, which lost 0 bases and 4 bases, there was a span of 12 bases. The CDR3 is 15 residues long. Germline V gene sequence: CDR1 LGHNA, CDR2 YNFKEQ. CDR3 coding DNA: TGTGCCAGCAGCCAAGATCAGAGTATCGGAGAGACCCAGTACTTC. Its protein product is CASSQDQSIGETQYF.

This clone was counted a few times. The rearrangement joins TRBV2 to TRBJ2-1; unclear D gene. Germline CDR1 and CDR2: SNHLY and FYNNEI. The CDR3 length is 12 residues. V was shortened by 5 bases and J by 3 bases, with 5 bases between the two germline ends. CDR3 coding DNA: TGTGCCAGCAGTTACAACTACAATGAGCAGTTCTTC. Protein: CASSYNYNEQFF.

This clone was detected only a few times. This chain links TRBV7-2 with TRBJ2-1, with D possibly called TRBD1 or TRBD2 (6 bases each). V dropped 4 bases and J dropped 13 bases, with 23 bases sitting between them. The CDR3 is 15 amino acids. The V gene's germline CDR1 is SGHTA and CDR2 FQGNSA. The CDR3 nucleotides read TGTGCCAGCAGCTCCAACTTAGGGGCCGGGGGCCCCCAGTTCTTC. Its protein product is CASSSNLGAGGPQFF.

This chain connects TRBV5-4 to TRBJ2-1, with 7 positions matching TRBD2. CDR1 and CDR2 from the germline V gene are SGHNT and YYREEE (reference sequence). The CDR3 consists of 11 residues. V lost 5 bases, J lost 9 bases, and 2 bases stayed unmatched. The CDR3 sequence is CASRAGIEQFF. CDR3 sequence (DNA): TGTGCCAGCAGAGCGGGGATTGAGCAGTTCTTC.

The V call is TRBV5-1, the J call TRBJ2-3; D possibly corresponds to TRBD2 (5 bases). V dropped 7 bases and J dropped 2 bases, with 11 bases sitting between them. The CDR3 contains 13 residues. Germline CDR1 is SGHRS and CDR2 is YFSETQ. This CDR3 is CASEGPSTDTQYF. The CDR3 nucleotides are TGCGCCAGCGAGGGTCCCTCCACAGATACGCAGTATTTT.

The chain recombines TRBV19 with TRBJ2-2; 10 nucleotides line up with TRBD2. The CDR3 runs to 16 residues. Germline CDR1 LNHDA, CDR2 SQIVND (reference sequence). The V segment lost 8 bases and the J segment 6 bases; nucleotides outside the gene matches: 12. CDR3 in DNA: TGTGCCAGTTGCGGAATAGCGGGGGGCCCCCCCGGGGAGCTGTTTTTT. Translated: CASCGIAGGPPGELFF.

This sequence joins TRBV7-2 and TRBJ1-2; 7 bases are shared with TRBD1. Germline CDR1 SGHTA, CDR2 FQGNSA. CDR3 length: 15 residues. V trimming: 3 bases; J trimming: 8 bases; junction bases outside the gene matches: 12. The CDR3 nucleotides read TGTGCCAGCAGCTTGAATCCCCAGGGGGGAGAGGGCTACACCTTC. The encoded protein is CASSLNPQGGEGYTF.

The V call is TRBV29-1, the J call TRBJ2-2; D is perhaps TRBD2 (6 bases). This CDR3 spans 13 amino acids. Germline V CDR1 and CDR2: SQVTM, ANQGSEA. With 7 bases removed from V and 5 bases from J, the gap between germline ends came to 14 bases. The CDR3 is CSAGLPGTGELFF. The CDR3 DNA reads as TGCAGCGCGGGACTTCCCGGAACCGGGGAGCTGTTTTTT.

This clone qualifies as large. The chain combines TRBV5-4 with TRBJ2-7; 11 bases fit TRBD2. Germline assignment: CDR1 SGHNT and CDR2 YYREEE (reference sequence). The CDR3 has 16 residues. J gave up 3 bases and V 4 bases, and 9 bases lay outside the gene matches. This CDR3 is CASSRSSGGKDYEQYF. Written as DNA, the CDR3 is TGTGCCAGCAGCAGATCTAGCGGGGGGAAGGACTACGAGCAGTACTTC.

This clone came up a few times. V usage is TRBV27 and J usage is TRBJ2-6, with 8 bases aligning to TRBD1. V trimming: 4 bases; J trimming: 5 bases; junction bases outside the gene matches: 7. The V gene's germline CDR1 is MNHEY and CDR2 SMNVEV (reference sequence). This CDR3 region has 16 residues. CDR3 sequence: CASSSRGPSRANVLTF. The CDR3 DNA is TGTGCCAGCAGTTCCAGGGGGCCCTCGAGGGCCAACGTCCTGACTTTC.

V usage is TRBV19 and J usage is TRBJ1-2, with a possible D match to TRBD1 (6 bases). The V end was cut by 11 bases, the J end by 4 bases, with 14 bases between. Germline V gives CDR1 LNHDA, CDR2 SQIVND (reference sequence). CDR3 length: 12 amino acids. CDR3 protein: CAAKGTTYGYTF. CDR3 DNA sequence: TGTGCCGCCAAGGGGACAACCTATGGCTACACCTTC. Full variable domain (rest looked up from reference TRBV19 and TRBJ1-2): DGGITQSPKYLFRKEGQNVTLSCEQNLNHDAMYWYRQDPGQGLRLIYYSQIVNDFQKGDIAEGYSVSREKKESFPLTVTSAQKNPTAFYLCAAKGTTYGYTFGSGTRLTVV.

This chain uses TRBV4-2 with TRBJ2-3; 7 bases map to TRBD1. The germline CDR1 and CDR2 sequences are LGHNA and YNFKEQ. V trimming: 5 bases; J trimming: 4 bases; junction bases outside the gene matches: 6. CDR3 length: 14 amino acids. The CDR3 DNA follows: TGTGCCAGCAGCTCGATACAGGGGTCAGATACGCAGTATTTT. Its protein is CASSSIQGSDTQYF.

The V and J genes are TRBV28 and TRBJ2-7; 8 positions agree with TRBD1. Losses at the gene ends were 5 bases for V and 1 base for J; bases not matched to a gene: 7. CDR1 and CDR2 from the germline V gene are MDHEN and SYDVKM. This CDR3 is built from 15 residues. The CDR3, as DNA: TGTGCCAGCAGTACCTCCCGGACAGGGTCCTACGAGCAGTACTTC. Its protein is CASSTSRTGSYEQYF.

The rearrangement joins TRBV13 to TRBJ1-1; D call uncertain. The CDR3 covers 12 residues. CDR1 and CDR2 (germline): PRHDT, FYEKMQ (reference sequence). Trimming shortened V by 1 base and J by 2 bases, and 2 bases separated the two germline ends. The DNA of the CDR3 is TGTGCCAGCAGCTTAGACAACACTGAAGCTTTCTTT. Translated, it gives CASSLDNTEAFF.

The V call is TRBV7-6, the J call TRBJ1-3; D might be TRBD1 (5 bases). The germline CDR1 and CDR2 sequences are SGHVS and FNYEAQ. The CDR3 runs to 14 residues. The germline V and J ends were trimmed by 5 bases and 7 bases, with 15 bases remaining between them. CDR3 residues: CASSPGGFANTIYF. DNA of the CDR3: TGTGCCAGCAGCCCCGGGGGTTTCGCCAACACCATATATTTT.